This TCR beta chain came from a study of T cell responses to AZD1222 COVID-19 vaccine. As for the study in general: Timing groups of about 4 and about 12 weeks for second doses were pooled.

This clone was seen only a few times. Its antigen is not identified. The V end was cut by 5 bases, the J end by 8 bases, with 12 bases between. This CDR3 has 12 residues. Germline V lookup: CDR1 SEHNR, CDR2 FQNEAQ (reference sequence). Clones were read by immunoSEQ multiplex PCR, and TCRdb kept only the in-frame ones, dropping some. Of more than 110,000 clones in the sample, 80% to 90% are singletons; the top ten hold about 8%. Study-wide results and limits: Spike-specific TCR breadth and depth both grew after two AZD1222 doses. None of the repertoires were sampled until the peak T cell response had passed.

The specimen was peripheral blood, collected on day 0 of AZD1222 vaccination. The TCR sequence derives from an adult in good health. This chain uses TRBV7-9 with TRBJ1-2; tentative D call: TRBD1 (5 bases). The CDR3 DNA sequence: TGTGCCAGCAGCGCAGGGAGCGGGGGCTACACCTTC. It translates to CASSAGSGGYTF.